This T cell receptor beta chain was sequenced in a study of cytomegalovirus exposure and HLA in healthy donors. Only a few counts were recorded for this clone. This CDR3 contains 16 residues. V was clipped by 5 bases and J by 4 bases; unmatched bases: 7. Germline CDR1 and CDR2: MNHEY and SMNVEV (reference sequence). Vbeta (60) and Jbeta (13) primers were used in the PCR. The table came from immunoSEQ multiplex PCR; TCRdb's copy has only in-frame clones and leaves some out. The data show more than 95,000 clones, roughly three quarters seen once. V and J are TRBV27 and TRBJ2-3; 12 bases match TRBD2. This TCR derives from a man under 40 in good health and CMV-seronegative. Sequences were obtained from PBMCs. CDR3 DNA sequence: TGTGCCAGCAGTCCCAGACTAGCGGGAGCTTCAGATACGCAGTATTTT. Its translation: CASSPRLAGASDTQYF.